This T cell receptor (delta chain) came from a study of gamma-delta T cells after stem cell transplantation. TCRdb re-called the RT-PCR reads through CATT. Counted here are about 14,000 delta-chain clones, 9% to 9.5% occurring once; the ten biggest clones make up around 60%. This clone was picked up a small number of times. The sequenced material came from gamma-delta T cells. This sequence originates from a human donor. It is not recorded whose cells these are; they may come from a transplant donor.

CDR3 residues: CALWGFRTVRGDTDTDKLIF. For the CDR3, the DNA is TGTGCTCTGTGGGGCTTCAGAACTGTACGGGGGGATACGGACACCGATAAACTCATCTTT. The chain joins TRDV1 to TRDJ1, with TRDD3 matching 10 bases. The CDR3 has 20 residues. CDR1 and CDR2 from the germline V gene are TSWWSYY and QGS. V was pared by 9 bases and J by 0 bases, with 22 bases of the junction left unmatched.